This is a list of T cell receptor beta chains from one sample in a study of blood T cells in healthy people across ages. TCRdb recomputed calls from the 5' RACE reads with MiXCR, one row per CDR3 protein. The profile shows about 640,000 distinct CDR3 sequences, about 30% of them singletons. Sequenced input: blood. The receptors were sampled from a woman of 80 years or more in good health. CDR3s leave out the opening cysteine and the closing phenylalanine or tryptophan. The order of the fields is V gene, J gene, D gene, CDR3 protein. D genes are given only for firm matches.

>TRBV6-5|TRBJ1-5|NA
ASSPSRGARNQPQH
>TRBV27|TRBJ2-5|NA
ASSLSTGLQGTQY
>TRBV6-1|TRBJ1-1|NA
ASSAPGALRTF
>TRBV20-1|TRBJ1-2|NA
SARDRRNNYGYT
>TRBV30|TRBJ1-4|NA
AWSVDGGRNEKLF
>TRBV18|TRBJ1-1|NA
ASSPRRQGDTNTEAF
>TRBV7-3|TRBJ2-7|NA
ASSLFSPLPGSSYEQY
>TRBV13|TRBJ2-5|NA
ASSYPSANEQY
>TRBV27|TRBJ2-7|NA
ASSFAGGETYEQY
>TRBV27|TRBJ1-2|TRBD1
ASSWTGRAGYT
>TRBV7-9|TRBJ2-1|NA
ASSLDHPGSTTFDEQF
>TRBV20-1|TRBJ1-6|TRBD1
SAAGTGIDLPPH
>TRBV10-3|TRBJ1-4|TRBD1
AISESTGQGNEKLF
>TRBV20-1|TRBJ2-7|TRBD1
IALTGTESYEQY
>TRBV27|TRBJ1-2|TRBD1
ASSLAGGVGYT
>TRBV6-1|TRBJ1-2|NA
AISRAANYGYT
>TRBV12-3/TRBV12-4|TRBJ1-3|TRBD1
ASTLKGAGASGNTIY
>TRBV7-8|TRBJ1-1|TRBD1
ASSFRRTGNTEAF
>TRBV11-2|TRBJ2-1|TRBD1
ASSLRVRDRGGYEQF
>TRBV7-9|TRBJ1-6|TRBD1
ASSLSGTGLSPLH
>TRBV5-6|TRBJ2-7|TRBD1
ASLWGTGTGSDEQY
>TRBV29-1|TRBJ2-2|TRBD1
SAGGTGGANTGELF
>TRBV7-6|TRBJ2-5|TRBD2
ASRRFPLSLSGGDQETQY
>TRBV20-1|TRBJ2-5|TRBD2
SAQGGGLAGGPAQETQY
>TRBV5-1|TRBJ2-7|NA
ASSLDPGFFDSYEQY
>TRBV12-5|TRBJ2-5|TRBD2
ASGEGLAGGVETQY
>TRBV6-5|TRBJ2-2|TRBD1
ASKKGTGANTGELF
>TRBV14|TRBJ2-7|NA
ASSLRRDSSYEQY
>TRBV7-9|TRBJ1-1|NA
ASSAGRGHTEAF
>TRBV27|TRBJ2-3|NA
ASSLTRLADTQY
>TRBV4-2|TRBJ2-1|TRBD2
ASSQPSSGGPSYNEQF
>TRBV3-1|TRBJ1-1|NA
ASSQAKGHQNTEAF
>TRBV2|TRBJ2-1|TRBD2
ASRGGINEQF
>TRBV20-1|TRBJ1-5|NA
SAHTGTGQPQH
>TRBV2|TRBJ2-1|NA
ASSGAPARANEQF
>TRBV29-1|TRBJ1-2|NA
SVEESGVAGNYGYT
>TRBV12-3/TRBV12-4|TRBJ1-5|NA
ASSSSSFRYYQPQH
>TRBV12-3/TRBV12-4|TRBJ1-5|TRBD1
ASSLGTGWDSNQPQH
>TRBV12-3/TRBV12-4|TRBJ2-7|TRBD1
TTSPGTGQY
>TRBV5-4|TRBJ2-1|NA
ASREDLNEQF
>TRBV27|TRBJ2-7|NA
ASSLGRRGYEQY
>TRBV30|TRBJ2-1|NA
AWSFNLDEQF
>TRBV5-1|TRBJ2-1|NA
ASSLTLGGGYNEQF
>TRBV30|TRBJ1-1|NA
AWSARLNTEAF
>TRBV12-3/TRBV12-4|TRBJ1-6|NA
ASSRRHQLSYNSPLH
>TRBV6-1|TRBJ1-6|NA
ASSEAINSPLH
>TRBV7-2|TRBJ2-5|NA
ASSLAQGTQY
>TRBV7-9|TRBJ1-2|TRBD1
ASSPDRESYGYT
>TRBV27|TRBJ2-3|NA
ASSYTPGLTDTQY
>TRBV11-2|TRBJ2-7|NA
ASRGVSYEKY
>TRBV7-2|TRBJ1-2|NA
ASSLAAGQNYGYT
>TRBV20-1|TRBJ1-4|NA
SAGSFEKLF
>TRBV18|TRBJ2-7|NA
ASSPSRDYEQY
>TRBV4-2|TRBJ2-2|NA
ASSLRAMNTGELF
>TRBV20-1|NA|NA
SAPKEGQLTLYNEQY
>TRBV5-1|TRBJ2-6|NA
ASTQNAGANVLT